This T cell receptor (beta chain) originates from a study of T cell responses to AZD1222 COVID-19 vaccine. The study, taken as a whole, reports: The repertoires were collected only after the peak T cell response. At baseline, seropositivity was found in only 6 or 7 AZD1222 recipients. Among the donors, most were white British and more were female, and clonal diversity was possibly underestimated.

In the case of this clone: Its antigen is not known.

The data were produced by immunoSEQ multiplex PCR, yet TCRdb's version contains in-frame clones alone and is incomplete. The table shows about 100,000 clones, with approximately 90% occurring only once. CDR1 and CDR2 from the germline V gene are SGHKS and YYEKEE (reference sequence). The CDR3 totals 14 residues. Trimming took off 3 bases at V and 2 bases at J, with 10 bases between the two ends. Sequencing was performed on peripheral blood, taken on day 0 of AZD1222 vaccination. The chain joins TRBV5-5 to TRBJ2-3; possibly TRBD2 for D (6 bases). This clonotype originated in an adult in good health. CDR3 DNA: TGTGCCAGCAGCTCGGGACTGTCCACAGATACGCAGTATTTT. Translating it yields CASSSGLSTDTQYF.